One T cell receptor beta chain is described in this entry. What it binds is not known. These data are taken from a study of breast tumors, draining lymph nodes, adjacent tissues. TCRdb processed the multiplex PCR reads anew with MiXCR; each CDR3 protein has one entry. The sample has some 170,000 distinct CDR3 sequences, about 34% seen once. There are 14 residues in the CDR3. Germline V gene sequence: CDR1 SGHRS, CDR2 YFSETQ. Trimming removed 1 base from V and 0 bases from J, with 7 bases in between. Breast cancer patients provided tissue from their axillary draining lymph nodes. The study's findings and limits: The data were judged consistent with most tumor T cells coming from lymph node and expanding in tumor.

The sequenced material came from axillary lymph node tissue. The clonotype comes from a female donor with breast cancer. Some clones in this sample may be carry-over from other donors' samples. This chain links TRBV5-1 with TRBJ1-2, with TRBD1 as a possible D gene (6 bases). The CDR3 loop is CASSLQGSNYGYTF. CDR3 nucleotide sequence: TGCGCCAGCAGCTTGCAGGGGTCTAACTATGGCTACACCTTC.